The present T cell receptor beta chain was sequenced within a study of siplizumab effects on memory and regulatory T cells. The method was immunoSEQ multiplex PCR; TCRdb's version includes in-frame clones alone and lacks a portion of them. This table holds approximately 91,000 clones, 85% to 95% found once. This CDR3 region has 14 residues. Germline V gene lookup returns CDR1 MGHRA and CDR2 YSYEKL. V gave up 3 bases and J gave up 3 bases, with 12 bases separating them. This chain joins TRBV4-1 and TRBJ2-7; a possible D gene is TRBD1 (6 bases). The TCR sequence derives from a human donor in good health. Specimen: CD8+ T cells sorted from blood. Written as DNA, the CDR3 is TGCGCCAGCAGCCATGCCCAGGGGAACTACGAGCAGTACTTC. Translated: CASSHAQGNYEQYF.